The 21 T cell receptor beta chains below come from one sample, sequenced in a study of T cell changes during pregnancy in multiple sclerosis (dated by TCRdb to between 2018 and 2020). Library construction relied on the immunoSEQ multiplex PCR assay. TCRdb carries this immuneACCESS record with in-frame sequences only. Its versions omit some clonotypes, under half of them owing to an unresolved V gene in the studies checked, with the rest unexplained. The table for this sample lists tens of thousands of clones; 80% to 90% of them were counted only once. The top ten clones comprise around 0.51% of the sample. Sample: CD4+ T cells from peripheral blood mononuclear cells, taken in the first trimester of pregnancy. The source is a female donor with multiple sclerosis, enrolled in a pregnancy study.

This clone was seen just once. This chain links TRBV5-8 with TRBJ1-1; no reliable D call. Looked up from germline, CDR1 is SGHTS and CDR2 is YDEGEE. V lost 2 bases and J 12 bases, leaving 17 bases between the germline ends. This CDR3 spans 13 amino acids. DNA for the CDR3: TGTGCCAGCAGCTTAGAGAGCGGGTCAGTAACTTTCTTT. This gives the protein CASSLESGSVTFF. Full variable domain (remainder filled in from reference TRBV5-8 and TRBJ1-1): EAGVTQSPTHLIKTRGQQATLRCSPISGHTSVYWYQQALGLGLQFLLWYDEGEERNRGNFPPRFSGRQFPNYSSELNVNALELEDSALYLCASSLESGSVTFFGQGTRLTVV.

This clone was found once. The CDR3 sequence is CASSPGTGVNEQYF. In DNA, the CDR3 is TGTGCCAGCTCACCGGGGACAGGGGTGAACGAGCAGTACTTC. V is TRBV18 and J is TRBJ2-7, with 10 bases identical to TRBD1. From germline, CDR1 is KGHSH and CDR2 LQKENI. This CDR3 contains 14 residues. V was pared by 3 bases and J by 5 bases, with 4 bases of the junction left unmatched. The complete variable domain, with remaining parts taken from reference TRBV18 and TRBJ2-7, reads NAGVMQNPRHLVRRRGQEARLRCSPMKGHSHVYWYRQLPEEGLKFMVYLQKENIIDESGMPKERFSAEFPKEGPSILRIQQVVRGDSAAYFCASSPGTGVNEQYFGPGTRLTVT.

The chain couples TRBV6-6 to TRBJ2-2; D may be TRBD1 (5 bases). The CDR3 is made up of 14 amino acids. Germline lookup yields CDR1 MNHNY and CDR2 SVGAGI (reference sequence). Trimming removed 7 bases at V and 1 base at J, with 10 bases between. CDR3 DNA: TGTGCCAGCACCTTAGACAGGAACACCGGGGAGCTGTTTTTT. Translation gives CASTLDRNTGELFF.

The CDR3 loop is CASSQDFGLSGNTIYF. DNA of the CDR3: TGCGCCAGCAGCCAAGATTTTGGCCTTTCTGGAAACACCATATATTTT. V is TRBV4-3 and J is TRBJ1-3, with D hard to call. This CDR3 is built from 16 residues. Germline CDR1 and CDR2: LGHNA and YSLEER. V was trimmed by 0 bases and J by 1 base, leaving 10 bases between them.

The CDR3 spells CASSPRQDPIGAFF. CDR3 nucleotides: TGTGCCAGCAGCCCTAGACAGGACCCTATAGGGGCTTTCTTT. The chain employs TRBV9 and TRBJ1-1; D possibly corresponds to TRBD1 (6 bases). CDR3 length equals 14 residues. CDR1 and CDR2 from the germline V gene are SGDLS and YYNGEE. Trimming cost V 4 bases and J 11 bases, with 21 bases left between them. The full variable domain, its missing parts supplied by reference TRBV9 and TRBJ1-1, is DSGVTQTPKHLITATGQRVTLRCSPRSGDLSVYWYQQSLDQGLQFLIQYYNGEERAKGNILERFSAQQFPDLHSELNLSSLELGDSALYFCASSPRQDPIGAFFGQGTRLTVV.

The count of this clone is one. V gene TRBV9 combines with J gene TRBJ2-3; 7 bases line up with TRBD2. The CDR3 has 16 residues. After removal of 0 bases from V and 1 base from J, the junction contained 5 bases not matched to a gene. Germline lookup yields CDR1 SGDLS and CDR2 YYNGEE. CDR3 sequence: CASSVGGGLRTDTQYF. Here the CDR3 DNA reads TGTGCCAGCAGCGTAGGGGGGGGACTACGCACAGATACGCAGTATTTT.

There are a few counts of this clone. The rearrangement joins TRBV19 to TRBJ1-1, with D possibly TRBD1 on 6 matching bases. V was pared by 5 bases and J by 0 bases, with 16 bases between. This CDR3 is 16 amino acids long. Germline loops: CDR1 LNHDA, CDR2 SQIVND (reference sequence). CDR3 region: CASSLSKGQMNTEAFF. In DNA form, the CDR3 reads TGTGCCAGTAGTCTATCAAAAGGACAGATGAACACTGAAGCTTTCTTT.

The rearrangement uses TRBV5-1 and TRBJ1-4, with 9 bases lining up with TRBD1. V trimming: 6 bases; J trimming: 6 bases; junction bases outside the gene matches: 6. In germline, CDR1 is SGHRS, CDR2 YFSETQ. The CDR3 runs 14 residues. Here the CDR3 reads CASTPGTGYEKLFF. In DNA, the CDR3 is TGCGCCAGCACCCCCGGGACAGGGTATGAAAAACTGTTTTTT.

CDR3 nucleotide sequence: TGTGCCAGCAGCCGGCCGGACAGGGTCTACGAGCAGTACTTC. Protein sequence: CASSRPDRVYEQYF. The chain joins TRBV5-6 to TRBJ2-7, with 8 bases identical to TRBD1. There are 14 residues in the CDR3. The junction had 6 bases not matched to a gene; V was cut back by 4 bases and J by 3 bases. Germline-derived CDR1 and CDR2 are SGHDT and YYEEEE.

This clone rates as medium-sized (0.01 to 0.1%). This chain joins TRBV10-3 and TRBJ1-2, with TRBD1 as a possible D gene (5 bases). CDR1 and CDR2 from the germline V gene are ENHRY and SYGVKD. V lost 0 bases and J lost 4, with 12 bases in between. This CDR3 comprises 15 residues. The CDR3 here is CAISESGGAAYGYTF. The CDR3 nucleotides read TGTGCCATCAGTGAGTCGGGAGGGGCCGCCTATGGCTACACCTTC.

CDR3 loop: CASSIQAATNEKLFF. CDR3 DNA sequence: TGTGCCAGTAGTATCCAAGCTGCAACTAATGAAAAACTGTTTTTT. The chain is built from TRBV19 and TRBJ1-4; D not certain. This CDR3 spans 15 amino acids. V dropped 3 bases and J dropped 0 bases, with 8 bases sitting between them. The V gene's germline CDR1 is LNHDA and CDR2 SQIVND (reference sequence).

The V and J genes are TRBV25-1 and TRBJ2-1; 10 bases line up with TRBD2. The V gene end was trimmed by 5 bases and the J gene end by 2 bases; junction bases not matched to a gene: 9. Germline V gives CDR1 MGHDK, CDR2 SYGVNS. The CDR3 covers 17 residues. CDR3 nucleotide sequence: TGTGCCAGCAGTCCTACCCCCGGGACTAGCGCCTACAATGAGCAGTTCTTC. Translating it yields CASSPTPGTSAYNEQFF.

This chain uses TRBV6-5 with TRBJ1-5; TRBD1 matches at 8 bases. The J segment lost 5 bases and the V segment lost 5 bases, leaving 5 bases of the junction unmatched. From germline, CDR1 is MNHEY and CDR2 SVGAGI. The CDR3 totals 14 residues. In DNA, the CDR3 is TGTGCCAGCAGTCCCGGACAGGGTTATCAGCCCCAGCATTTT. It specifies CASSPGQGYQPQHF.

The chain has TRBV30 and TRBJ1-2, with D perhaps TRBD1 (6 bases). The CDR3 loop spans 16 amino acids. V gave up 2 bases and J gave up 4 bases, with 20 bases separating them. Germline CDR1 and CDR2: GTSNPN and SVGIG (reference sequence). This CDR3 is CAWSPSSDSGAYGYTF. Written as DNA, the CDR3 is TGTGCCTGGAGTCCATCATCGGACTCAGGGGCCTATGGCTACACCTTC.

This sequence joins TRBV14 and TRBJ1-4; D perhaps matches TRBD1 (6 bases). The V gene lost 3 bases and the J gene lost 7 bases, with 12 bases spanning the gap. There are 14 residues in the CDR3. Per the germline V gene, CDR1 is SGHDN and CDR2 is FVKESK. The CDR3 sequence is CASSQGARSEKLFF. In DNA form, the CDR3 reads TGTGCCAGCAGCCAGGGGGCGCGGAGTGAAAAACTGTTTTTT.

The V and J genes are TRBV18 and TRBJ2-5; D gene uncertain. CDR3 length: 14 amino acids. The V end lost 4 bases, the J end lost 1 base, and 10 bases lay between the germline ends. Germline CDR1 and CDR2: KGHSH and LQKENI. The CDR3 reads CASSQNSVQETQYF. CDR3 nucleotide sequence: TGTGCCAGCTCACAAAACTCGGTCCAAGAGACCCAGTACTTC.

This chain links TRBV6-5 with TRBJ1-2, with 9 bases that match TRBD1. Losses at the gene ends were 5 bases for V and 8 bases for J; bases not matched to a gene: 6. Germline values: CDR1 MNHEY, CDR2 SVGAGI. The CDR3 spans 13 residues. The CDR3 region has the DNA TGTGCCAGCAGTCCCCGGACAGGGGCCGGCTACACCTTC. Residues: CASSPRTGAGYTF.

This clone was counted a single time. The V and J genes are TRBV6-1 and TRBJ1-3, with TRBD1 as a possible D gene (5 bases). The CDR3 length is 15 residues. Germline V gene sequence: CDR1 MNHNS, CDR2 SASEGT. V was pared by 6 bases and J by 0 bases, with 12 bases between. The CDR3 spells CASSLGGSSGNTIYF. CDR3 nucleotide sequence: TGTGCCAGCAGCCTTGGGGGGAGCTCTGGAAACACCATATATTTT.

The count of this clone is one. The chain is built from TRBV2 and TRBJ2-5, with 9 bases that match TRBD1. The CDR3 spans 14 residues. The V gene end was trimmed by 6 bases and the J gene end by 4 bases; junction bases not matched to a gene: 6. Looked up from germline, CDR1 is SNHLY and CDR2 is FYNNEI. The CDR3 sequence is CASSADRGAETQYF. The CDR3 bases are TGTGCCAGCAGCGCGGACAGGGGAGCAGAGACCCAGTACTTC.

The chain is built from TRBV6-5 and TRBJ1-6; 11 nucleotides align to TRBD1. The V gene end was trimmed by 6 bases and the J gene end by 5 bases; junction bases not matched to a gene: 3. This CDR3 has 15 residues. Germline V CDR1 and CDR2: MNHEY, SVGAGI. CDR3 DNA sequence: TGTGCCAGCAGCGGACAGGGGGCGAATAATTCACCCCTCCACTTT. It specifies CASSGQGANNSPLHF.

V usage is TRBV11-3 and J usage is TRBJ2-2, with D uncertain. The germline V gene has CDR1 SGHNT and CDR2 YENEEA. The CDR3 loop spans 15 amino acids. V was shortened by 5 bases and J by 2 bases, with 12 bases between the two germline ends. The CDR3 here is CASSPSDSNTGELFF. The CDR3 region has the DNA TGTGCCAGCAGCCCATCTGACTCTAACACCGGGGAGCTGTTTTTT.